This TCR beta chain was obtained from a study of tumor-infiltrating lymphocytes in oesophageal squamous cell carcinoma. Trimming took 2 bases from V and 13 from J; bases not matched to a gene: 11. CDR3 length equals 15 residues. Per the germline V gene, CDR1 is MNHEY and CDR2 is SMNVEV (reference sequence). MiXCR, applied by TCRdb to the PCR reads, yields one record per CDR3 protein. The table records under 15,000 distinct CDR3 sequences, roughly half of them present only once. A few counts support this clonotype. It may be a read error: a sequence one base away is much more abundant. This chain uses TRBV27 with TRBJ2-4, with 10 nucleotides matching TRBD2. The sample was blood. This sequence was found in a female donor with esophageal squamous cell carcinoma. CDR3 protein: CASSLKAGGVNEQYF. CDR3 bases: TGTGCCAGCAGTTTAAAAGCGGGAGGGGTGAATGAGCAGTACTTC.